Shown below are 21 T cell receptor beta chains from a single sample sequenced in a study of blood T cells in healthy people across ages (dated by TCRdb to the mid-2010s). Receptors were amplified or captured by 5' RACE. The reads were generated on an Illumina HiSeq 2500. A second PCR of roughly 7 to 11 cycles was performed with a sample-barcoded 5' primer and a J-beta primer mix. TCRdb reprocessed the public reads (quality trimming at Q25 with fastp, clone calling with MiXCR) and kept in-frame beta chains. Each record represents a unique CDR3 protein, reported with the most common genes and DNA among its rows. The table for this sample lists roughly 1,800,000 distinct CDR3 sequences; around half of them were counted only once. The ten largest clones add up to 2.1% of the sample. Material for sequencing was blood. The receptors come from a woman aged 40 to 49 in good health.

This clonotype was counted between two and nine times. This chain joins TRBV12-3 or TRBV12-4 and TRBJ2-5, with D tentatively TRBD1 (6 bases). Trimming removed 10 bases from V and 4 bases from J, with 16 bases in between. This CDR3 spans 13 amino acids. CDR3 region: CATTHRDPETQYF. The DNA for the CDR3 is TGTGCCACCACACACAGGGACCCAGAGACCCAGTACTTC.

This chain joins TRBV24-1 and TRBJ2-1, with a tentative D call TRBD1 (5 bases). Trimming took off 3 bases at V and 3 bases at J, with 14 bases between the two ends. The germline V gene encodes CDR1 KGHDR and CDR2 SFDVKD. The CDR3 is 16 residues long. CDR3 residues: CATSDRGHRVYNEQFF. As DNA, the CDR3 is TGTGCCACCAGTGATCGCGGACATAGGGTCTACAATGAGCAGTTCTTC.

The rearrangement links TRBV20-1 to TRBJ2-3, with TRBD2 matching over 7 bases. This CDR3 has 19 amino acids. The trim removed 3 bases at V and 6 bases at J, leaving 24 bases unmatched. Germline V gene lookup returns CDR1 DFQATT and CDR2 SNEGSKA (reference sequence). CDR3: CSASLLDLGGSPLKDTQYF. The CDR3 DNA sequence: TGCAGTGCTAGTTTGCTAGACCTTGGCGGGAGCCCCCTCAAGGATACGCAGTATTTT.

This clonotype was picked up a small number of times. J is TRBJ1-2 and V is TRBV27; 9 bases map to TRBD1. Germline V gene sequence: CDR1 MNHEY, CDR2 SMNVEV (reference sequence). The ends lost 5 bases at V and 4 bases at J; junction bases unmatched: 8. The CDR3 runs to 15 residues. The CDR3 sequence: CASSPITGGTYGYTF. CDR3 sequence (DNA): TGTGCCAGCAGTCCGATAACAGGGGGCACCTATGGCTACACCTTC.

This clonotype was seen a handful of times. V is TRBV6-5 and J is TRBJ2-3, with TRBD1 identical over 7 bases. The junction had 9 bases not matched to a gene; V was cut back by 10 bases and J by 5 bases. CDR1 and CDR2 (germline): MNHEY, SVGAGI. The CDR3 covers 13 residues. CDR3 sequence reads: CATTRDRLDTQYF. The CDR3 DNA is TGTGCCACCACCCGGGACAGACTAGATACGCAGTATTTT.

The DNA for the CDR3 is TGTGCCAGCAGCTTGGGGACAGGGACCTTTAGCACAGATACGCAGTATTTT. Translating it yields CASSLGTGTFSTDTQYF. This chain links TRBV7-2 with TRBJ2-3, with TRBD1 matching 9 bases. The CDR3 is 17 amino acids. J gave up 0 bases and V 3 bases, and 7 bases lay outside the gene matches. Germline assignment: CDR1 SGHTA and CDR2 FQGNSA.

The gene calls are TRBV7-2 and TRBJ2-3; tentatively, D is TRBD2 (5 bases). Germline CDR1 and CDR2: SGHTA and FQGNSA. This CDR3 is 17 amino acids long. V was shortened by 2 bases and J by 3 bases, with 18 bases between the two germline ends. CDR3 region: CASSLLFPLLGTDTQYF. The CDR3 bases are TGTGCCAGCAGCTTACTTTTCCCGCTACTAGGTACAGATACGCAGTATTTT.

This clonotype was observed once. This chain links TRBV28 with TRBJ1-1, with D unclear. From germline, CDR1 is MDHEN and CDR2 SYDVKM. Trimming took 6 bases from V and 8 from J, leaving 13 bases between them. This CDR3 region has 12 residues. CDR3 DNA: TGTGCCAGCAGCCCCGAAACCTGGGAAGCTTTCTTT. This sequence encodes CASSPETWEAFF. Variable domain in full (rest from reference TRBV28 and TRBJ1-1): DVKVTQSSRYLVKRTGEKVFLECVQDMDHENMFWYRQDPGLGLRLIYFSYDVKMKEKGDIPEGYSVSREKKERFSLILESASTNQTSMYLCASSPETWEAFFGQGTRLTVV.

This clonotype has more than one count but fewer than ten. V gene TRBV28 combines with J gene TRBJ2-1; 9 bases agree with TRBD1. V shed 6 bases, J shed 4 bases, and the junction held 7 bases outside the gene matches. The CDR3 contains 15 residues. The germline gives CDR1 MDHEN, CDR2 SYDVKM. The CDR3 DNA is TGTGCCAGCAGCATGGCCGGGACAGGGTACAATGAGCAGTTCTTC. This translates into CASSMAGTGYNEQFF.

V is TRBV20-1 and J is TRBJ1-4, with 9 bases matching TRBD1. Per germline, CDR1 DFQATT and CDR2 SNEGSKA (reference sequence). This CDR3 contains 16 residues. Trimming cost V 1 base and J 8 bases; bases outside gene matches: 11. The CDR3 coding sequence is TGCAGTGCTAGAGGTGGCGGACAGGGGACGAGGGAAAAACTGTTTTTT. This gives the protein CSARGGGQGTREKLFF.

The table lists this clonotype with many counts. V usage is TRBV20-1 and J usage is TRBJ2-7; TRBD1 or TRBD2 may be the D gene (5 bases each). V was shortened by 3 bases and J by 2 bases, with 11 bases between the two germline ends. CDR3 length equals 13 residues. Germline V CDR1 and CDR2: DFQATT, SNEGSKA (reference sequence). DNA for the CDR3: TGCAGTGCTAGCCGGGACGCCCCCTACGAGCAGTACTTC. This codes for CSASRDAPYEQYF.

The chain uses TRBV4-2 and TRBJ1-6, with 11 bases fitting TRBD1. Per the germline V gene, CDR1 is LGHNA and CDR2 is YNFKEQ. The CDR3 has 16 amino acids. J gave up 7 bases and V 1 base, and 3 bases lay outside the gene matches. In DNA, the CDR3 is TGTGCCAGCAGCCAAGGCCGGGACAGGGGGAATTCACCCCTCCACTTT. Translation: CASSQGRDRGNSPLHF.

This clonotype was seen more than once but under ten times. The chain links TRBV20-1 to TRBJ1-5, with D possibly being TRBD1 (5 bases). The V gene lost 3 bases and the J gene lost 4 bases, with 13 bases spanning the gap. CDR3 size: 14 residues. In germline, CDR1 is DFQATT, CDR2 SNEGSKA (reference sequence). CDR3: CSASGGGENQPQHF. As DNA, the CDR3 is TGCAGTGCTAGCGGTGGGGGGGAAAATCAGCCCCAGCATTTT.

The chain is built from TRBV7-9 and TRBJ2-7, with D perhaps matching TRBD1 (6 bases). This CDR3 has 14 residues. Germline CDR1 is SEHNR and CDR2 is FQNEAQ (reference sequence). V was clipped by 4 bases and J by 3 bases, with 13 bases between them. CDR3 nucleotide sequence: TGTGCCAGCAGCTCACCTTGGACAGTCTACGAGCAGTACTTC. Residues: CASSSPWTVYEQYF.

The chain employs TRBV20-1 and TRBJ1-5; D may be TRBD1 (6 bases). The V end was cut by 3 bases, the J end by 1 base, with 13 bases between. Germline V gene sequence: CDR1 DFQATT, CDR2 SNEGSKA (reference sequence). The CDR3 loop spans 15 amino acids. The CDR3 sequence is CSARVTGLSNQPQHF. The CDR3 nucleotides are TGCAGTGCTAGGGTGACAGGACTAAGCAATCAGCCCCAGCATTTT.

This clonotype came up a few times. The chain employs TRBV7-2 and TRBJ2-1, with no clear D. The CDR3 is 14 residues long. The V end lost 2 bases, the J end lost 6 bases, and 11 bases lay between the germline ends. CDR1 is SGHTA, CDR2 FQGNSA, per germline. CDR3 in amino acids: CASSLLGSGNEQFF. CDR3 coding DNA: TGTGCCAGCAGCTTATTAGGGTCAGGCAATGAGCAGTTCTTC.

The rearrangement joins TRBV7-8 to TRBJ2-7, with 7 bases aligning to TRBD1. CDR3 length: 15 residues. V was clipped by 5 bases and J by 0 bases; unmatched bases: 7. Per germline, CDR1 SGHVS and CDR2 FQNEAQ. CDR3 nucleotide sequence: TGTGCCAGCAGCGACCGACAGGGCAACTCCTACGAGCAGTACTTC. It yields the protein CASSDRQGNSYEQYF. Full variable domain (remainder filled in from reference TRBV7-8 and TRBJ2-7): GAGVSQSPRYKVAKRGQDVALRCDPISGHVSLFWYQQALGQGPEFLTYFQNEAQLDKSGLPSDRFFAERPEGSVSTLKIQRTQQEDSAVYLCASSDRQGNSYEQYFGPGTRLTVT.

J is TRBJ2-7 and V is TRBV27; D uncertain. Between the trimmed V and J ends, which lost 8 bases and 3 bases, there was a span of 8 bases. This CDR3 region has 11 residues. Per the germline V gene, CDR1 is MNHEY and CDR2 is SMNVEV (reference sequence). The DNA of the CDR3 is TGTGCCAGCGGGAAAATCTACGAGCAGTACTTC. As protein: CASGKIYEQYF.

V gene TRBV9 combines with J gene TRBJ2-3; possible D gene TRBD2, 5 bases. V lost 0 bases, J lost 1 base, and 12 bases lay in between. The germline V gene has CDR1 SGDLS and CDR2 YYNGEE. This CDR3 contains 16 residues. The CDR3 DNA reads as TGTGCCAGCAGCGTAGGAGGGCGGTGGGGCACAGATACGCAGTATTTT. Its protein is CASSVGGRWGTDTQYF.

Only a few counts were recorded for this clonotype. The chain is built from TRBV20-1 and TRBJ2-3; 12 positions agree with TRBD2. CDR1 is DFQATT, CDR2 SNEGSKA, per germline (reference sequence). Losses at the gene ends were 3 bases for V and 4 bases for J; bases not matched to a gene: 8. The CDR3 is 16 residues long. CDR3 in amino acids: CSASTSGGPSADTQYF. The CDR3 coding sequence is TGCAGTGCTAGTACTAGCGGGGGGCCCAGTGCAGATACGCAGTATTTT.

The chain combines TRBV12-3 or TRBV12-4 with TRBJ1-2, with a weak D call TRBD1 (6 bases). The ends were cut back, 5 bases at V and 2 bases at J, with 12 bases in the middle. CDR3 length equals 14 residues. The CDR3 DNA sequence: TGTGCCAGCAGTCTCCGGGACAACAACTATGGCTACACCTTC. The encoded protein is CASSLRDNNYGYTF.